One T cell receptor beta chain is described in this entry. This specimen comes from a study of identifying expanded T cells in peripheral blood. Generated by immunoSEQ multiplex PCR, the TCRdb table keeps only in-frame clones and is missing some. The sample has 80,000 to 90,000 clones; 70% to 90% are singletons. The sequence was obtained from a person aged 18 to 69 in good health. Sample: blood.

The CDR3 region is CASSVRGGAYDTQYF. CDR3 coding DNA: TGTGCCAGCAGCGTCCGCGGGGGGGCATACGATACGCAGTATTTT. The chain couples TRBV9 to TRBJ2-3; 9 bases are shared with TRBD2. V gave up 2 bases and J gave up 6 bases; unmatched junction bases: 7. Germline assignment: CDR1 SGDLS and CDR2 YYNGEE. This CDR3 spans 15 amino acids.